This TCR beta chain was identified in a study of cytomegalovirus exposure and HLA in healthy donors. Study at large: The 120 or so validation repertoires matched the approximately 700 first-cohort repertoires in platform, a later analysis reported.

Sequencing used immunoSEQ multiplex PCR; TCRdb keeps in-frame clones, though not all of them. The sample holds about 220,000 clones, 75% to 90% seen once. The V end was cut by 2 bases, the J end by 4 bases, with 14 bases between. Germline CDR1 reads MNHNS; CDR2 reads SASEGT. The CDR3 spans 15 residues. The chain has TRBV6-1 and TRBJ1-2; a possible D gene is TRBD1 (6 bases). The sequence came from a woman in her thirties in good health and CMV-seropositive. The sequencing sample was made of PBMCs. CDR3: CASSESEGRGYGYTF. CDR3 coding DNA: TGTGCCAGCAGTGAATCTGAGGGCAGGGGCTATGGCTACACCTTC.